Listed here are 18 T cell receptor beta chains from one sample, sequenced in a study of blood T cell repertoires in COVID-19. Sequencing was performed with immunoSEQ multiplex PCR; in TCRdb, only in-frame clones are kept and a portion is missing. The sample carries around 160,000 clones, roughly 80% recorded once. Sequencing was performed on peripheral blood. The receptors here all came from a human donor with acute or convalescent COVID-19. The donor label of this sample is uncertain.

J is TRBJ1-2 and V is TRBV12-5; D is uncertain. CDR1 is LGHNT and CDR2 is FRNRAP in the germline V gene. This CDR3 is built from 14 residues. Trimming shortened V by 1 base and J by 4 bases, and 10 bases separated the two germline ends. DNA of the CDR3: TGTGCTAGTGGTTTGGAGATTGGAGGCTATGGCTACACCTTC. Translation: CASGLEIGGYGYTF.

This rearrangement joins TRBV29-1 to TRBJ1-2; maybe TRBD1 (5 bases). The CDR3 has 12 amino acids. Trimming cost V 7 bases and J 2 bases, with 11 bases left between them. The germline gives CDR1 SQVTM, CDR2 ANQGSEA. Here the CDR3 DNA reads TGCAGCGCCCGGGAGGGGAACTATGGCTACACCTTC. Translated: CSAREGNYGYTF.

This rearrangement joins TRBV3-1 (or the pseudogene TRBV3-2) to TRBJ1-1; the D gene is possibly TRBD1 (5 bases). The V gene lost 4 bases and the J gene lost 4 bases, with 13 bases spanning the gap. CDR3 length: 14 amino acids. Germline V gene data show CDR1 as LGHDT and CDR2 as YNNKEL (reference sequence). CDR3 sequence (DNA): TGTGCCAGCAGCCCACTGACAGAAGGCACTGAAGCTTTCTTT. This codes for CASSPLTEGTEAFF.

J is TRBJ2-5 and V is TRBV9; the match to TRBD1 covers 8 bases. Germline values: CDR1 SGDLS, CDR2 YYNGEE. The CDR3 runs 14 residues. The trim removed 4 bases at V and 5 bases at J, leaving 7 bases unmatched. As DNA, the CDR3 is TGTGCCAGCAGCCCCGACAGGGGAACCGAGACCCAGTACTTC. It translates to CASSPDRGTETQYF.

The DNA for the CDR3 is TGTGCCAGCAGCCCCGGACAGGGGGGCTATTATACCCCGGCTTTCTTT. Protein: CASSPGQGGYYTPAFF. The chain employs TRBV5-6 and TRBJ1-1, with 10 bases lining up with TRBD1. CDR1 and CDR2 (germline): SGHDT, YYEEEE. V lost 4 bases, J lost 11 bases, and 17 bases stayed unmatched. The CDR3 runs 16 residues.

V and J are TRBV5-1 and TRBJ2-7, with D possibly TRBD1 on 6 matching bases. Deletions cut 3 bases from V and 5 bases from J, with 15 bases between. Germline V gene lookup returns CDR1 SGHRS and CDR2 YFSETQ. There are 14 residues in the CDR3. CDR3 residues: CASSSDRSFDEQYF. In DNA form, the CDR3 reads TGCGCCAGCAGCTCAGACAGGAGCTTCGACGAGCAGTACTTC.

V is TRBV19 and J is TRBJ2-3; D remains unclear. CDR3 size: 13 residues. Germline assignment: CDR1 LNHDA and CDR2 SQIVND (reference sequence). Trimming removed 7 bases at V and 5 bases at J, with 13 bases between. The CDR3 nucleotides read TGTGCCAGTAACGATGACTCGCGAGATACGCAGTATTTT. Protein product: CASNDDSRDTQYF.

Only a few counts were recorded for this clone. The gene calls are TRBV7-3 and TRBJ2-7, with 8 positions matching TRBD1. The V and J ends lost 5 bases and 0 bases, in that order; junction bases with no gene match: 9. The CDR3 has 16 residues. Germline values: CDR1 SGHTA, CDR2 FQGTGA. The CDR3 loop is CASSRRTGPLSYEQYV. The CDR3, as DNA: TGTGCCAGCAGCCGAAGGACAGGGCCACTCTCCTACGAGCAGTACGTC.

The CDR3 is CSVEEEGSSYNEQFF. CDR3 in DNA: TGCAGCGTTGAGGAGGAGGGGAGCTCCTACAATGAGCAGTTCTTC. J is TRBJ2-1 and V is TRBV29-1; weak D call: TRBD2 (6 bases). The V end was cut by 3 bases, the J end by 0 bases, with 12 bases between. The CDR3 has 15 amino acids. Germline V CDR1 and CDR2: SQVTM, ANQGSEA.

The chain couples TRBV7-6 to TRBJ2-7; 10 nucleotides line up with TRBD1. Germline V gene lookup returns CDR1 SGHVS and CDR2 FNYEAQ. Losses at the gene ends were 0 bases for V and 6 bases for J; bases not matched to a gene: 8. This CDR3 is built from 16 residues. CDR3 DNA: TGTGCCAGCAGCTTAGCAACCGGGACAGGGGCTGTCGAGCAGTACTTC. This codes for CASSLATGTGAVEQYF.

The V call is TRBV7-8, the J call TRBJ2-5; TRBD2 agrees at 10 bases. The CDR3 is 16 amino acids. The germline CDR1 and CDR2 sequences are SGHVS and FQNEAQ. V lost 4 bases to trimming and J lost 5 bases; unmatched junction nucleotides: 10. The CDR3 DNA reads as TGTGCCAGCAGCTCTGCCTTTACTAGCGGGGAGGAGACCCAGTACTTC. It yields the protein CASSSAFTSGEETQYF. Based on the CDR3 plus reference TRBV7-8 and TRBJ2-5, the full variable domain is GAGVSQSPRYKVAKRGQDVALRCDPISGHVSLFWYQQALGQGPEFLTYFQNEAQLDKSGLPSDRFFAERPEGSVSTLKIQRTQQEDSAVYLCASSSAFTSGEETQYFGPGTRLLVL.

This rearrangement joins TRBV9 to TRBJ1-6; the D is unclear. V was clipped by 3 bases and J by 7 bases, with 14 bases between them. This CDR3 is built from 15 residues. The germline CDR1 and CDR2 sequences are SGDLS and YYNGEE. The CDR3 region is CASSAEGLWNSPLHF. The CDR3 nucleotides are TGTGCCAGCAGCGCGGAGGGTCTATGGAATTCACCCCTCCACTTT.

The chain recombines TRBV5-1 with TRBJ2-3; 11 bases are a match to TRBD2. The germline V gene encodes CDR1 SGHRS and CDR2 YFSETQ. V lost 4 bases and J lost 4; bases outside the gene matches: 8. This CDR3 spans 16 amino acids. The CDR3, as DNA: TGCGCCAGCAGCCTTGATCTAGCGGGGGGCCCAGATACGCAGTATTTT. Its translation: CASSLDLAGGPDTQYF.

This chain connects TRBV9 to TRBJ2-3; TRBD2 matches at 9 bases. V lost 0 bases, J lost 0 bases, and 8 bases stayed unmatched. The CDR3 spans 18 residues. Germline lookup yields CDR1 SGDLS and CDR2 YYNGEE. The CDR3 nucleotides read TGTGCCAGCAGCGTAGCAGGTAGCGGGGGCCTCAGCACAGATACGCAGTATTTT. This encodes CASSVAGSGGLSTDTQYF.

This chain uses TRBV19 with TRBJ1-2; a weak D match, TRBD1 (5 bases). Germline V lookup: CDR1 LNHDA, CDR2 SQIVND (reference sequence). V was pared by 6 bases and J by 8 bases, with 16 bases between. The CDR3 is 13 amino acids. The CDR3, as DNA: TGTGCCAGTAGCAGGGATCAATCCTACGGCTACACCTTC. Its translation is CASSRDQSYGYTF.

The chain employs TRBV11-1 and TRBJ1-2; 7 bases map to TRBD1. Trimming at V came to 6 bases and at J to 3 bases, leaving 4 bases not matched to a gene. Per the germline V gene, CDR1 is SGHAT and CDR2 is FQDESV (reference sequence). The CDR3 extends over 13 amino acids. The CDR3 region is CASRRDSHYGYTF. CDR3 bases: TGTGCCAGCAGGCGGGACAGCCACTATGGCTACACCTTC.

The chain recombines TRBV5-4 with TRBJ2-5; 11 positions match TRBD2. The CDR3 sequence is 16 residues long. Trimming at V came to 4 bases and at J to 3 bases, leaving 8 bases not matched to a gene. Germline V CDR1 and CDR2: SGHNT, YYREEE (reference sequence). The CDR3 sequence: CASSQGTSGDEETQYF. The CDR3 nucleotides are TGTGCCAGCAGCCAAGGGACTAGCGGAGATGAAGAGACCCAGTACTTC.

This clone turned up a few times. This chain links TRBV6-2 or TRBV6-3 with TRBJ1-5; 9 bases match TRBD1. CDR1 is MNHEY and CDR2 is SVGEGT in the germline V gene. The CDR3 is 17 residues long. The junction had 7 bases not matched to a gene; V was cut back by 4 bases and J by 0 bases. CDR3 sequence: CASSFGQGISSNQPQHF. CDR3 nucleotide sequence: TGTGCCAGCAGTTTCGGACAGGGGATAAGTAGCAATCAGCCCCAGCATTTT.